These 12 T cell receptor beta chains share one sample of origin, sequenced in a study of blood T cell repertoires in COVID-19 (dated by TCRdb to the early 2020s). The protocol used for the library was the immunoSEQ multiplex PCR assay. The table comes from immuneACCESS by way of TCRdb, which keeps in-frame sequences with V and J called. Part of the clones is missing from these tables; in studies checked, under half for an unresolved V gene and the rest for unknown reasons. The sample contains a few hundred thousand clones, about 79% of them found a single time. The ten biggest clones cover around 2.4% of the sample. Sequenced sample: peripheral blood. Receptors originate from a man between 35 and 55 years old who had recovered from COVID-19.

The chain is built from TRBV4-3 and TRBJ2-7; 7 bases align to TRBD2. In germline, CDR1 is LGHNA, CDR2 YSLEER. This CDR3 region has 13 residues. Trimming at V came to 4 bases and at J to 4 bases, leaving 4 bases not matched to a gene. The chain's CDR3 is CASSLGRSYEQYF. CDR3 sequence (DNA): TGCGCCAGCAGCCTCGGGAGGTCGTACGAGCAGTACTTC.

The chain couples TRBV4-1 to TRBJ1-3; D call uncertain. This CDR3 region has 17 residues. Trimming shortened V by 1 base and J by 1 base, and 14 bases separated the two germline ends. Germline values: CDR1 MGHRA, CDR2 YSYEKL. The CDR3 loop is CASSQGSVTFSGNTIYF. As DNA, the CDR3 is TGCGCCAGCAGCCAAGGTTCCGTTACTTTTTCTGGAAACACCATATATTTT.

Here the CDR3 reads CSASWGRDQPQHF. The CDR3 DNA reads as TGCAGTGCTAGTTGGGGGCGAGATCAGCCCCAGCATTTT. The chain employs TRBV20-1 and TRBJ1-5; TRBD1 is a possible D gene (6 bases). Germline V gene lookup returns CDR1 DFQATT and CDR2 SNEGSKA (reference sequence). The V gene lost 3 bases and the J gene lost 5 bases, with 11 bases spanning the gap. The CDR3 spans 13 residues.

This clone came up a few times. The chain employs TRBV4-3 and TRBJ2-2; 7 nucleotides match TRBD1. This CDR3 has 16 amino acids. Trimming cost V 4 bases and J 8 bases; bases outside gene matches: 13. Germline CDR1 reads LGHNA; CDR2 reads YSLEER. The CDR3 loop is CASSPGTGARRGELFF. The CDR3 bases are TGCGCCAGCAGCCCTGGCACAGGGGCGAGGCGAGGGGAGCTGTTTTTT.

The chain carries TRBV30 and TRBJ2-2, with D perhaps TRBD2 (6 bases). This CDR3 is 16 amino acids long. Looked up from germline, CDR1 is GTSNPN and CDR2 is SVGIG (reference sequence). V was shortened by 0 bases and J by 7 bases, with 18 bases between the two germline ends. In nucleotides, the CDR3 is TGTGCCTGGAGTGTTGGGGTTGGAGGGGTTAACGGGGAGCTGTTTTTT. Residues: CAWSVGVGGVNGELFF.

The chain links TRBV6-2 or TRBV6-3 to TRBJ2-7; D could derive from TRBD1 or TRBD2 (7 bases each). Germline V CDR1 and CDR2: MNHEY, SVGEGT. Trimming left V 6 bases short and J 3 bases short, with 15 bases between. CDR3 size: 14 residues. The chain's CDR3 is CASSPGGASYEQYF. The CDR3 DNA is TGTGCCAGCAGCCCAGGGGGGGCCAGCTACGAGCAGTACTTC.

The genes are TRBV5-1 and TRBJ2-6; 9 bases map to TRBD1. Germline lookup yields CDR1 SGHRS and CDR2 YFSETQ. This CDR3 region has 19 residues. Trimming took 3 bases from V and 1 from J; bases not matched to a gene: 11. CDR3 residues: CASSWLSGTGRSGANVLTF. CDR3 bases: TGCGCCAGCAGCTGGTTATCCGGGACAGGGAGGTCTGGGGCCAACGTCCTGACTTTC.

This chain uses TRBV19 with TRBJ2-2; D might be TRBD1 (6 bases). V was pared by 8 bases and J by 5 bases, with 18 bases between. Germline V gene data show CDR1 as LNHDA and CDR2 as SQIVND (reference sequence). The CDR3 has 15 residues. In nucleotides, the CDR3 is TGTGCCAGTTCACCGGGACATGGGTTTACCGGGGAGCTGTTTTTT. It translates to CASSPGHGFTGELFF.

The chain links TRBV29-1 to TRBJ1-2; D is unresolved. The CDR3 sequence is 12 residues long. V was cut by 4 bases and J by 4 bases, with 10 bases left in between. CDR1 and CDR2 from the germline V gene are SQVTM and ANQGSEA. CDR3 loop: CSVVEGSYGYTF. In nucleotides, the CDR3 is TGCAGCGTTGTTGAGGGTAGCTATGGCTACACCTTC.

This clone was counted a few times. V gene TRBV5-4 combines with J gene TRBJ2-7, with 7 bases identical to TRBD2. The length of the CDR3 is 15 residues. Germline loops: CDR1 SGHNT, CDR2 YYREEE (reference sequence). V lost 2 bases to trimming and J lost 2 bases; unmatched junction nucleotides: 7. CDR3 region: CASSFRSGATYEQYF. The CDR3 DNA reads as TGTGCCAGCAGCTTCCGAAGCGGGGCCACCTACGAGCAGTACTTC.

This chain joins TRBV7-9 and TRBJ2-1, with 7 bases that match TRBD2. Trimming at V came to 3 bases and at J to 3 bases, leaving 11 bases not matched to a gene. Germline CDR1 and CDR2: SEHNR and FQNEAQ (reference sequence). The CDR3 is 17 residues long. CDR3 bases: TGTGCCAGCAGCTTTGTATTTGGCGGGGGTTACTACAATGAGCAGTTCTTC. Amino acid sequence: CASSFVFGGGYYNEQFF.

V gene TRBV27 combines with J gene TRBJ2-5; 7 positions match TRBD1. CDR1 and CDR2 from the germline V gene are MNHEY and SMNVEV (reference sequence). V lost 3 bases, J lost 2 bases, and 3 bases stayed unmatched. The CDR3 totals 14 residues. Written as DNA, the CDR3 is TGTGCCAGCAGTTTCTCAGGGGGTCAAGAGACCCAGTACTTC. It is translated as CASSFSGGQETQYF.